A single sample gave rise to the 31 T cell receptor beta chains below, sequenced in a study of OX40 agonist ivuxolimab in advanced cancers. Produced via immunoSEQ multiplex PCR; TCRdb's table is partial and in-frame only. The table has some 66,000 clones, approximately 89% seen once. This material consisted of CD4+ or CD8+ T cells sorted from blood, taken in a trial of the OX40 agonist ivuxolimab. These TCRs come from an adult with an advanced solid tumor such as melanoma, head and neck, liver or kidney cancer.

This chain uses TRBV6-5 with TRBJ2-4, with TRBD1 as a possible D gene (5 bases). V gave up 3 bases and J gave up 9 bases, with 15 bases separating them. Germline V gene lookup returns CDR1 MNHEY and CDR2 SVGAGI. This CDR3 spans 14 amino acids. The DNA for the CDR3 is TGTGCCAGCAGTTATTTAACCCAGGGTAGCATTCAGTACTTC. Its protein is CASSYLTQGSIQYF.

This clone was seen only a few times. This CDR3 is CASSGDGGYEQYF. The CDR3 DNA reads TGTGCCAGCTCAGGGGATGGTGGGTACGAGCAGTACTTC. The V call is TRBV18, the J call TRBJ2-7; D not resolved. Looked up from germline, CDR1 is KGHSH and CDR2 is LQKENI. Deletions cut 5 bases from V and 4 bases from J, with 12 bases between. This CDR3 spans 13 amino acids.

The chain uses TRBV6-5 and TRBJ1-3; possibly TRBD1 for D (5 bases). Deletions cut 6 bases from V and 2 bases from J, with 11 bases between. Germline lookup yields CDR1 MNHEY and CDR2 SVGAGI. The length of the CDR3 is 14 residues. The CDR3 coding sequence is TGTGCCAGCAGCGGGGGAGCCCCTGGAAACACCATATATTTT. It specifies CASSGGAPGNTIYF.

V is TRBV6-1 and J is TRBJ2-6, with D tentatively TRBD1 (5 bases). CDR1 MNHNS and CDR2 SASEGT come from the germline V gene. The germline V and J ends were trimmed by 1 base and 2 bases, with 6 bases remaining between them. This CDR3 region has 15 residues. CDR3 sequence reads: CASSEGRAGANVLTF. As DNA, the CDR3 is TGTGCCAGCAGTGAAGGCAGGGCTGGGGCCAACGTCCTGACTTTC.

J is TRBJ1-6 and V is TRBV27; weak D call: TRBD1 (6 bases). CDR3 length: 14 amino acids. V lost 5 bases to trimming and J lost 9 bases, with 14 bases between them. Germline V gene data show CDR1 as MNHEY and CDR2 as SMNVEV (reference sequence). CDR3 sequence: CASSPGGRASPLHF. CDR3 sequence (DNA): TGTGCCAGCAGTCCGGGGGGCAGGGCTTCACCCCTCCACTTT.

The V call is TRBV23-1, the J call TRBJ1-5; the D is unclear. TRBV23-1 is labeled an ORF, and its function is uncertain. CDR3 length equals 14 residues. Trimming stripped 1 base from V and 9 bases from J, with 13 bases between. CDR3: CASSQWRAVGPQHF. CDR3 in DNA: TGCGCCAGCAGTCAATGGCGGGCCGTAGGGCCCCAGCATTTT.

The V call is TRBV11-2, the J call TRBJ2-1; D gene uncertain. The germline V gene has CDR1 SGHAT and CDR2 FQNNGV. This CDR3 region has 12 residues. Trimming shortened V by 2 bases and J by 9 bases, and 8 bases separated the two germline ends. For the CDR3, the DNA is TGTGCCAGCAGCTTAAGTCTGACTGAGCAGTTCTTC. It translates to CASSLSLTEQFF.

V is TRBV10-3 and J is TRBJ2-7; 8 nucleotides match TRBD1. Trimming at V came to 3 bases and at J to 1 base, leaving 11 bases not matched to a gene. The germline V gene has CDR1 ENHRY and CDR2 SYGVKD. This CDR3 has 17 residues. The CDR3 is CAISEPGQGARSYEQYF. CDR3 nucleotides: TGTGCCATCAGTGAACCGGGTCAGGGGGCTAGGTCCTACGAGCAGTACTTC.

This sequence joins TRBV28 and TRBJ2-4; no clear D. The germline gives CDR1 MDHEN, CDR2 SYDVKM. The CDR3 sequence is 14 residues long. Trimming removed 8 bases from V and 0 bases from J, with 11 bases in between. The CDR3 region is CASSQTLAKNIQYF. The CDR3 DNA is TGTGCCAGCTCGCAGACCCTAGCCAAAAACATTCAGTACTTC.

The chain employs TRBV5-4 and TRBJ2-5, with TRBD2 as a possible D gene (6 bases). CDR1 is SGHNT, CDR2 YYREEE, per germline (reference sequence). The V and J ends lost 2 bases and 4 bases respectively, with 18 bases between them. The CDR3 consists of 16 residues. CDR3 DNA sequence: TGTGCCAGCAGCTTTCTAACCGCGGGGCCAGGAGAGACCCAGTACTTC. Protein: CASSFLTAGPGETQYF.

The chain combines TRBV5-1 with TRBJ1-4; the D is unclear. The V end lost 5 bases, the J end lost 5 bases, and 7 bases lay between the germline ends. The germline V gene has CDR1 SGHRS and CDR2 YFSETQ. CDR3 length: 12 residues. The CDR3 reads CASSGQNEKLFF. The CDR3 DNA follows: TGCGCCAGCAGTGGGCAGAATGAAAAACTGTTTTTT.

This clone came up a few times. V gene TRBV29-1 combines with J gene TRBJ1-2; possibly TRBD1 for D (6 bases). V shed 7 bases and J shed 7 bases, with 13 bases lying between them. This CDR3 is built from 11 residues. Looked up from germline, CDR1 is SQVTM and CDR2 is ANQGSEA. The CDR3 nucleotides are TGCAGCGGGACACAGGGATTTGGCTACACCTTC. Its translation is CSGTQGFGYTF. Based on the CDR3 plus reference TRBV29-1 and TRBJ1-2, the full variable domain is SAVISQKPSRDICQRGTSLTIQCQVDSQVTMMFWYRQQPGQSLTLIATANQGSEATYESGFVIDKFPISRPNLTFSTLTVSNMSPEDSSIYLCSGTQGFGYTFGSGTRLTVV.

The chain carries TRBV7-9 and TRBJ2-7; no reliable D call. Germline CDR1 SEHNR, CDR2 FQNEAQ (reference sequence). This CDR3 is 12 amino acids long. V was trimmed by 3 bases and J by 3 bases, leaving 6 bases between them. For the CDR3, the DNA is TGTGCCAGCAGCTTTTTGGGCTACGAGCAGTACTTC. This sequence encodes CASSFLGYEQYF.

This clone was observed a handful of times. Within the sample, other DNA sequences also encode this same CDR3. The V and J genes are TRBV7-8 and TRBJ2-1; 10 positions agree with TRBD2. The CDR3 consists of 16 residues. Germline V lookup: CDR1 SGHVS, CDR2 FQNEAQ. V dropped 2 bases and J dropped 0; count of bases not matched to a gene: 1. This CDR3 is CASSLSGGASYNEQFF. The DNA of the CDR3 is TGTGCCAGCAGCTTAAGCGGGGGGGCCTCCTACAATGAGCAGTTCTTC.

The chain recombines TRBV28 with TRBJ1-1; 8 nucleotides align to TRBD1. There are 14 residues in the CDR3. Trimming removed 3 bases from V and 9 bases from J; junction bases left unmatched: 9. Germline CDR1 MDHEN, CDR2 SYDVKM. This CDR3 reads CASSLPTGVRQAFF. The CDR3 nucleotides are TGTGCCAGCAGTTTGCCGACAGGGGTTCGCCAAGCTTTCTTT.

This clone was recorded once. CDR3: CASSLNLETQYF. In DNA form, the CDR3 reads TGCGCCAGCAGCTTGAATCTCGAGACCCAGTACTTC. This rearrangement joins TRBV5-1 to TRBJ2-5; D is uncertain. The CDR3 consists of 12 residues. Trimming took off 1 base at V and 5 bases at J, with 6 bases between the two ends. Germline V gene sequence: CDR1 SGHRS, CDR2 YFSETQ.

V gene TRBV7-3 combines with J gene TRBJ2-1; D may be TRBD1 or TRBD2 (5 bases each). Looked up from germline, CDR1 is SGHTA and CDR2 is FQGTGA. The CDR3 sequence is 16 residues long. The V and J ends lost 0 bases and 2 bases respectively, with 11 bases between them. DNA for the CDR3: TGTGCCAGCAGCTTAACGGGACGCGGCACCTACAATGAGCAGTTCTTC. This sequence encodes CASSLTGRGTYNEQFF.

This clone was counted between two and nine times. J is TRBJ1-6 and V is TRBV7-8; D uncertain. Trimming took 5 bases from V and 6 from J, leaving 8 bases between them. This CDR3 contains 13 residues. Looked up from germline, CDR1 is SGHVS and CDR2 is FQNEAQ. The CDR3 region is CASSDHSNSPLHF. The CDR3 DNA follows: TGTGCCAGCAGCGACCACAGTAATTCACCCCTCCACTTT.

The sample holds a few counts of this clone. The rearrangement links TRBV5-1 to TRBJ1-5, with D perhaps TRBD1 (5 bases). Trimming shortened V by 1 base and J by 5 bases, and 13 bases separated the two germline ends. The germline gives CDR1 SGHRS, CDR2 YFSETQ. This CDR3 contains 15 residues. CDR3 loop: CASSLRGQADQPQHF. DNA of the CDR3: TGCGCCAGCAGCTTGAGGGGCCAAGCAGATCAGCCCCAGCATTTT.

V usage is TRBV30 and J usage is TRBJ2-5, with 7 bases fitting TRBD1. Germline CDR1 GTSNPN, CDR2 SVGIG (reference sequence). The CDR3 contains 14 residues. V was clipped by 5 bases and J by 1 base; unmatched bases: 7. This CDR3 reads CAWARKGAQETQYF. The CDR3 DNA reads TGTGCCTGGGCCCGGAAGGGGGCCCAAGAGACCCAGTACTTC.

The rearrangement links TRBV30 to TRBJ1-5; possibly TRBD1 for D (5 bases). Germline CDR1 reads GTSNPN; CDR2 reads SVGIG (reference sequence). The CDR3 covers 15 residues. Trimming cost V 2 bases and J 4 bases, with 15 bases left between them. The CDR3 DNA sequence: TGTGCCTGGAGTCCCCAGGGCAGGGCGAATCAGCCCCAGCATTTT. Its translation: CAWSPQGRANQPQHF.

Here the CDR3 reads CASRPGQHVYEQYF. The CDR3 region has the DNA TGTGCCAGCAGACCGGGACAGCATGTCTACGAGCAGTACTTC. V and J are TRBV6-1 and TRBJ2-7; 7 positions agree with TRBD1. Trimming removed 6 bases from V and 3 bases from J; junction bases left unmatched: 8. The CDR3 spans 14 residues. Per germline, CDR1 MNHNS and CDR2 SASEGT.

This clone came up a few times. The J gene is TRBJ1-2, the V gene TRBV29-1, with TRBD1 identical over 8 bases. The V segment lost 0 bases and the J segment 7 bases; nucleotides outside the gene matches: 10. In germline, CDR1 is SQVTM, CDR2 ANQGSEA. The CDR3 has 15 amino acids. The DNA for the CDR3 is TGCAGCGTTGAAGACCGGGCGGGACAGGTCCGTGGCTACACCTTC. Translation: CSVEDRAGQVRGYTF. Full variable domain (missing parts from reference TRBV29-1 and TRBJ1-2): SAVISQKPSRDICQRGTSLTIQCQVDSQVTMMFWYRQQPGQSLTLIATANQGSEATYESGFVIDKFPISRPNLTFSTLTVSNMSPEDSSIYLCSVEDRAGQVRGYTFGSGTRLTVV.

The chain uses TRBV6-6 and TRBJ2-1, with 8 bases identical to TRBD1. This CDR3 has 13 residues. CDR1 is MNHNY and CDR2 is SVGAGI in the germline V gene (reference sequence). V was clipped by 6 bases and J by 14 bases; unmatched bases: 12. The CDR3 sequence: CASSPGQGPGEFF. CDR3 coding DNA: TGTGCCAGCAGCCCCGGACAGGGCCCCGGGGAGTTCTTC.

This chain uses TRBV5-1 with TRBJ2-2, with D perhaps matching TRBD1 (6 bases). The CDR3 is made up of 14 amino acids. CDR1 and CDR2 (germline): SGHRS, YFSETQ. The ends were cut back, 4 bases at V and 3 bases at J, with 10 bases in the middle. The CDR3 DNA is TGCGCCAGCAGCGACCAGGGGTACACCGGGGAGCTGTTTTTT. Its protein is CASSDQGYTGELFF.

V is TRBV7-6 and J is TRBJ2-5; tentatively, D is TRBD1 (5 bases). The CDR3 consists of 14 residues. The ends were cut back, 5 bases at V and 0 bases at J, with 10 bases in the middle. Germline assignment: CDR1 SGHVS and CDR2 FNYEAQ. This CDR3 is CASSQQVYQETQYF. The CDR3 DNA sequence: TGTGCCAGCAGCCAACAGGTGTACCAAGAGACCCAGTACTTC.

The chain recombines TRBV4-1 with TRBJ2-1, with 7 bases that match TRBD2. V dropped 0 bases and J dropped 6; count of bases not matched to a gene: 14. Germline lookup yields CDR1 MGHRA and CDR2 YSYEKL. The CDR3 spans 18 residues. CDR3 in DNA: TGCGCCAGCAGCCAAGATTCCGTTGGGGGACTACAGTCCAATGAGCAGTTCTTC. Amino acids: CASSQDSVGGLQSNEQFF.

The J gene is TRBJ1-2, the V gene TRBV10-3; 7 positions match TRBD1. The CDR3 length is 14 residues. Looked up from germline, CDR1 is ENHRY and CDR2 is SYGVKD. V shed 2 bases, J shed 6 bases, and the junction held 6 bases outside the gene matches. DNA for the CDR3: TGTGCCATCAGTGAGAGGGGGCTATCTAATGGCTACACCTTC. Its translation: CAISERGLSNGYTF.

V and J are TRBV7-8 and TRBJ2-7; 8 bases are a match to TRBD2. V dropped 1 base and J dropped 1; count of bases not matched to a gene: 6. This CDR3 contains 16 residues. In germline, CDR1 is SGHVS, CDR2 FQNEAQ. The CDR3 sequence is CASSLGGLAGSYEQYF. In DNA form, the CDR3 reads TGTGCCAGCAGCTTAGGGGGATTAGCGGGGTCCTACGAGCAGTACTTC.

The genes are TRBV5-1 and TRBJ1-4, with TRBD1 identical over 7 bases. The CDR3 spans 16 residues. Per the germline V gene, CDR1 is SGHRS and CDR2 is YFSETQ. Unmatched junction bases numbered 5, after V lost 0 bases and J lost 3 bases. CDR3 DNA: TGCGCCAGCAGCTTGGCGCGGACAGGACCTAATGAAAAACTGTTTTTT. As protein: CASSLARTGPNEKLFF.

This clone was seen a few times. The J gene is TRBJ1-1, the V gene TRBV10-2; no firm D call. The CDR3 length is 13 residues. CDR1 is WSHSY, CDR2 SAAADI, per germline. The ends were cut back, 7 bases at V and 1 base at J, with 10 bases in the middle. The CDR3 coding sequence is TGCGCCAGCACCGGAAATCCGAACACTGAAGCTTTCTTT. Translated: CASTGNPNTEAFF.